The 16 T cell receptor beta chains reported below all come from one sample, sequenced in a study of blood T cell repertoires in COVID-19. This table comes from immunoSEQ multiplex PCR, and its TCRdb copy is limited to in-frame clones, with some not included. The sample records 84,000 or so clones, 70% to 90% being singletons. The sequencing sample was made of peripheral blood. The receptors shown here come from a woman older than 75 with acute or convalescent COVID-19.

CDR3 protein: CASSLGQGFYGYTF. The DNA of the CDR3 is TGTGCCAGCAGTTTAGGACAGGGGTTCTATGGCTACACCTTC. V is TRBV28 and J is TRBJ1-2; TRBD1 matches at 9 bases. Looked up from germline, CDR1 is MDHEN and CDR2 is SYDVKM. The junction had 2 bases not matched to a gene; V was cut back by 2 bases and J by 4 bases. The CDR3 extends over 14 amino acids.

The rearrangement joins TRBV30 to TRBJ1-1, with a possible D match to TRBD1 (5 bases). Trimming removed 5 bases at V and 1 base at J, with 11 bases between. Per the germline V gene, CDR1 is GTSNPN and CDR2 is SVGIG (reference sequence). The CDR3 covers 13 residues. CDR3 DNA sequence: TGTGCCTGGTCCAGGACACAGAACACTGAAGCTTTCTTT. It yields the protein CAWSRTQNTEAFF.

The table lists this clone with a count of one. DNA for the CDR3: TGTGCCAGCAGTCTAAGGGGGAACACTGAAGCTTTCTTT. It encodes CASSLRGNTEAFF. The chain couples TRBV7-9 to TRBJ1-1; a weak D match, TRBD1 (5 bases). V lost 6 bases and J lost 1, with 9 bases in between. CDR3 length: 13 amino acids. Germline-derived CDR1 and CDR2 are SEHNR and FQNEAQ (reference sequence). The whole variable domain, filled in from reference TRBV7-9 and TRBJ1-1, reads DTGVSQNPRHKITKRGQNVTFRCDPISEHNRLYWYRQTLGQGPEFLTYFQNEAQLEKSRLLSDRFSAERPKGSFSTLEIQRTEQGDSAMYLCASSLRGNTEAFFGQGTRLTVV.

The CDR3 reads CASSLGHGREEKLFF. As DNA, the CDR3 is TGTGCCAGCTCTTTGGGGCACGGGAGAGAAGAAAAACTGTTTTTT. The chain is built from TRBV27 and TRBJ1-4, with D perhaps TRBD1 (5 bases). The CDR3 extends over 15 amino acids. Germline CDR1 is MNHEY and CDR2 is SMNVEV (reference sequence). Trimming stripped 8 bases from V and 8 bases from J, with 21 bases between.

DNA of the CDR3: TGTGCCAGCACAGTCTCTAACACCGGGGAGCTGTTTTTT. Translating gives CASTVSNTGELFF. The chain has TRBV27 and TRBJ2-2; no clear D. V lost 7 bases and J lost 2, with 8 bases in between. The germline V gene has CDR1 MNHEY and CDR2 SMNVEV (reference sequence). This CDR3 contains 13 residues.

The CDR3 loop is CASSRDGGNTEAFF. CDR3 nucleotide sequence: TGTGCCAGCAGCCGGGACGGGGGAAACACTGAAGCTTTCTTT. This chain connects TRBV6-6 to TRBJ1-1; a weak D match, TRBD1 (5 bases). CDR3 length equals 14 residues. V shed 6 bases and J shed 2 bases, with 13 bases lying between them. Germline V gives CDR1 MNHNY, CDR2 SVGAGI (reference sequence).

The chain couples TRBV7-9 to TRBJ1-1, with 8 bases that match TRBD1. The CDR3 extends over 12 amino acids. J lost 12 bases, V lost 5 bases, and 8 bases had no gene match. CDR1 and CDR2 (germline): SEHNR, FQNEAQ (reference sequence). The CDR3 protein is CASSATGVRTFF. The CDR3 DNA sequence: TGTGCCAGCAGCGCGACAGGGGTCCGAACTTTCTTT.

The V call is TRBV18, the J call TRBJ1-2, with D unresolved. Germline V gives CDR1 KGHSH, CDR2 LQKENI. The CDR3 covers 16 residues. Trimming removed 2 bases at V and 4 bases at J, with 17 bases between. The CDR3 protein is CASSPGGIGRGYGYTF. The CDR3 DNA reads TGTGCCAGCTCACCAGGTGGTATAGGGAGAGGCTATGGCTACACCTTC.

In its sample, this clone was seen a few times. The CDR3 sequence is CASSLAGAGGPNEQFF. Written as DNA, the CDR3 is TGCGCCAGCAGCTTGGCCGGAGCGGGGGGGCCGAATGAGCAGTTCTTC. The chain couples TRBV5-1 to TRBJ2-1, with TRBD2 identical over 10 bases. The CDR3 is 16 amino acids. The germline V gene has CDR1 SGHRS and CDR2 YFSETQ. The trim removed 0 bases at V and 7 bases at J, leaving 7 bases unmatched.

The CDR3 DNA reads as TGTGCCAGCAGTCGACAGATTATGAACACTGAAGCTTTCTTT. This sequence encodes CASSRQIMNTEAFF. The V gene is TRBV6-2 or TRBV6-3, the J gene TRBJ1-1; D is possibly TRBD1 (5 bases). The CDR3 contains 14 residues. V gave up 5 bases and J gave up 0 bases, with 10 bases separating them. CDR1 and CDR2 from the germline V gene are MNHEY and SVGEGT.

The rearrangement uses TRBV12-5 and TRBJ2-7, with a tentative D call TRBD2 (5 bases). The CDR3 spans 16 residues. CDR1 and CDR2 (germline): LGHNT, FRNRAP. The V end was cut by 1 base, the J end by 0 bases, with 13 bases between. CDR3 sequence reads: CASGLARALSSYEQYF. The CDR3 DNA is TGTGCTAGTGGTTTGGCGCGGGCCTTGAGCTCCTACGAGCAGTACTTC.

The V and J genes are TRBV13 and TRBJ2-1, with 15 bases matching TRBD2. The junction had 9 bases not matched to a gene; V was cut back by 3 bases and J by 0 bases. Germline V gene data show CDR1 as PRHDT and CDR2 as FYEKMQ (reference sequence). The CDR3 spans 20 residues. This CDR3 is CASSFRTSGGVYSSYNEQFF. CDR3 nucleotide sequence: TGTGCCAGCAGCTTCCGGACTAGCGGGGGGGTATACAGCTCCTACAATGAGCAGTTCTTC.

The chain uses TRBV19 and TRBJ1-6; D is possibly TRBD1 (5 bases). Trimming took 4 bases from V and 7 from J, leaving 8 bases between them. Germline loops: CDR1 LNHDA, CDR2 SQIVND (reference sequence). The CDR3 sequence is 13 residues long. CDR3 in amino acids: CASSTYRNSPLHF. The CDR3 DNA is TGTGCCAGTAGTACCTACAGGAATTCACCCCTCCACTTT. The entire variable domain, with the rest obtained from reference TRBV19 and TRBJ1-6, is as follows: DGGITQSPKYLFRKEGQNVTLSCEQNLNHDAMYWYRQDPGQGLRLIYYSQIVNDFQKGDIAEGYSVSREKKESFPLTVTSAQKNPTAFYLCASSTYRNSPLHFGNGTRLTVT.

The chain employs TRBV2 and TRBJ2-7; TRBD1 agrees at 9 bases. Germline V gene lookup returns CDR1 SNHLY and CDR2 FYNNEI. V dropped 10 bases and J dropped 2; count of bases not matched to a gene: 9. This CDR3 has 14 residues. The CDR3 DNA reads TGTGCCACCGCCCAGGGGACAGGGCCCTACGAGCAGTACTTC. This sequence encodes CATAQGTGPYEQYF.

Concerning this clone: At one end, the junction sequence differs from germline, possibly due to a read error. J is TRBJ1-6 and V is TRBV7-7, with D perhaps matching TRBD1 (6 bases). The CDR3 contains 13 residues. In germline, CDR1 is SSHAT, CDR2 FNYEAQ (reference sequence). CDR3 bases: TGTGCTAGCAGCCTACAGGGAAATTCACCCCTCCACTTT. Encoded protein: CASSLQGNSPLHF.

DNA of the CDR3: TGTGCCAGCAGCTTGGGCGGGTCCGGTGTTTCACCCCTCCACTTT. Protein sequence: CASSLGGSGVSPLHF. V and J are TRBV5-4 and TRBJ1-6; D not resolved. The germline V gene encodes CDR1 SGHNT and CDR2 YYREEE (reference sequence). CDR3 length: 15 residues. Trimming removed 0 bases from V and 9 bases from J, with 13 bases in between.